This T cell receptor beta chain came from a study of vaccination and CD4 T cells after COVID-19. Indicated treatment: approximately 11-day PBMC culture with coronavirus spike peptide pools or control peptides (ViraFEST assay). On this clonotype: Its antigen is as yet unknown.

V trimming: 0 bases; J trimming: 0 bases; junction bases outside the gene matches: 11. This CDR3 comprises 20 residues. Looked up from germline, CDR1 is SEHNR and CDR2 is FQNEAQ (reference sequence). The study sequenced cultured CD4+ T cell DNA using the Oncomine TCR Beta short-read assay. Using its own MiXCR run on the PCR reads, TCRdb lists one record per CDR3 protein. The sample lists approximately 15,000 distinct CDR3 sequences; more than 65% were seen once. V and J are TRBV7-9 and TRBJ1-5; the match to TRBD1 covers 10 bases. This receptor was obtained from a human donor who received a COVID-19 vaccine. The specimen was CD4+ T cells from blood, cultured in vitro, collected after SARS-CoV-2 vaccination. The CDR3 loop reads CASSLAPGTGVAYSNQPQHF. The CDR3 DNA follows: TGTGCCAGCAGCTTAGCGCCCGGGACAGGGGTCGCCTATAGCAATCAGCCCCAGCATTTT.